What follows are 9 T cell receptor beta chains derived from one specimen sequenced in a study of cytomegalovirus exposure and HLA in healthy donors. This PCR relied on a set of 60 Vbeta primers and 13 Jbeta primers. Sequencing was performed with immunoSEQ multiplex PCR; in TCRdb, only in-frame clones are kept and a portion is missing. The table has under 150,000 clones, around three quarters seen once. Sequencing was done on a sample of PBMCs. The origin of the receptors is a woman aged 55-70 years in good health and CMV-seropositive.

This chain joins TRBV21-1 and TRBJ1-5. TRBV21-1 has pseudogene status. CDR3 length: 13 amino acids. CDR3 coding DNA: TGTGCCATCCCGGGACTGATGAATCAGCCCCAGCATTTT. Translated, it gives CAIPGLMNQPQHF.

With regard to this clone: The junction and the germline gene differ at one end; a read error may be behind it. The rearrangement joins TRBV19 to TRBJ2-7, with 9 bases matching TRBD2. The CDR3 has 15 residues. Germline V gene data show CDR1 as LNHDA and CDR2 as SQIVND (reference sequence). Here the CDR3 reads CASTTPGTSSDEQYF. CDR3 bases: TGTGCCAGTACCACACCCGGGACTAGCTCCGACGAGCAGTACTTC.

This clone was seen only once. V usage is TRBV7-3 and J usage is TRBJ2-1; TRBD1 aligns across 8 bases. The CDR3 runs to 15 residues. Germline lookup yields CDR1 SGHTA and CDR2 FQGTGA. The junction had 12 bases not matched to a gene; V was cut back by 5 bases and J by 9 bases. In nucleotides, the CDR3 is TGTGCCAGCAGCCCCGCGGGGCAGGGGGCAGGTGAGCAGTTCTTC. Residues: CASSPAGQGAGEQFF.

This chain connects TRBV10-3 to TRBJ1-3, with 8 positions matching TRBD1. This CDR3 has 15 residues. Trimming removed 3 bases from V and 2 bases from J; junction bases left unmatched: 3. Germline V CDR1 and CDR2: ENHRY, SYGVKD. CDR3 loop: CAISEQGGAGNTIYF. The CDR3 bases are TGTGCCATCAGTGAACAGGGGGGGGCTGGAAACACCATATATTTT.

DNA of the CDR3: TGTGCCAGCAGCTGGGGGACGGGGGGCGCCTACGAGCAGTACTTC. Translation: CASSWGTGGAYEQYF. This sequence joins TRBV5-4 and TRBJ2-7; TRBD2 is a possible D gene (7 bases). V was shortened by 3 bases and J by 2 bases, with 15 bases between the two germline ends. This CDR3 is built from 15 residues. The germline CDR1 and CDR2 sequences are SGHNT and YYREEE (reference sequence). Combining the CDR3 with reference TRBV5-4 and TRBJ2-7 gives the whole variable domain ETGVTQSPTHLIKTRGQQVTLRCSSQSGHNTVSWYQQALGQGPQFIFQYYREEENGRGNFPPRFSGLQFPNYSSELNVNALELDDSALYLCASSWGTGGAYEQYFGPGTRLTVT.

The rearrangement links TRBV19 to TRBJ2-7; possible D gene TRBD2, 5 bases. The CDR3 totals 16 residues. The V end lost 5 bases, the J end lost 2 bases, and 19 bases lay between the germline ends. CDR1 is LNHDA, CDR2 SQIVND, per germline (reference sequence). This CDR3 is CASSVSGAGSAYEQYF. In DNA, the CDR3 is TGTGCCAGTAGTGTAAGCGGAGCTGGCAGCGCCTACGAGCAGTACTTC.

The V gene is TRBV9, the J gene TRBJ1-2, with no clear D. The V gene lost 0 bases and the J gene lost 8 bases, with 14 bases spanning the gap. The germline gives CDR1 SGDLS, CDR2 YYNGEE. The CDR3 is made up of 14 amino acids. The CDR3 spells CASSVDGSTRGYTF. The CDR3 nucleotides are TGTGCCAGCAGCGTAGATGGTAGTACGAGGGGCTACACCTTC.

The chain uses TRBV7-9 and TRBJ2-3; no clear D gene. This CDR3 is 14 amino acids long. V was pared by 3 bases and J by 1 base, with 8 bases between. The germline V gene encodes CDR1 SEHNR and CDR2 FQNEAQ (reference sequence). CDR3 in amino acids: CASSLVEGTDTQYF. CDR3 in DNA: TGTGCCAGCAGCTTGGTAGAGGGCACAGATACGCAGTATTTT.

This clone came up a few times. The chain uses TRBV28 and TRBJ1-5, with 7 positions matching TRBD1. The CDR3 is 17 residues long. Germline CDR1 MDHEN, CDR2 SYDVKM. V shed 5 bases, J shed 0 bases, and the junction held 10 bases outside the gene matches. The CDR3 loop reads CASSNTGALYSNQPQHF. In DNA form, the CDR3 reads TGTGCCAGCAGTAACACAGGGGCCCTATATAGCAATCAGCCCCAGCATTTT.